This T cell receptor (beta chain) stems from a study of shared clonotypes between healthy human individuals. General study results and limits: When compared with the clonotypes that were shared by all four sorted-subset donors, the non-shared clonotypes turned out to have lower generation probabilities. Even with large depth, rarefaction showed that sorted-subset sequencing was incomplete. Clonotype sharing across four donors was observed for around 4.8% of naive CD4 clonotypes.

Libraries were prepared by immunoSEQ multiplex PCR; TCRdb keeps only in-frame clonotypes and omits some of them. The sample has roughly 1,600,000 clones, just under 99% seen once; the top ten hold over 0.3%. The V end was cut by 5 bases, the J end by 0 bases, with 2 bases between. Germline V gene lookup returns CDR1 LNHNV and CDR2 YYDKDF (reference sequence). This CDR3 is 13 amino acids long. As for this clone: What it recognizes is unknown.

All participating donors were Caucasian adults from Nashville, Tennessee. The chain has TRBV15 and TRBJ2-6; D gene unclear. The sequence was obtained from a young man in good health. Sequenced material: naive CD4+ T cells sorted from blood. Subset given: CD45RA+ positively selected. The CDR3 is CATSFSGANVLTF. In nucleotides, the CDR3 is TGTGCCACCAGCTTCTCTGGGGCCAACGTCCTGACTTTC.